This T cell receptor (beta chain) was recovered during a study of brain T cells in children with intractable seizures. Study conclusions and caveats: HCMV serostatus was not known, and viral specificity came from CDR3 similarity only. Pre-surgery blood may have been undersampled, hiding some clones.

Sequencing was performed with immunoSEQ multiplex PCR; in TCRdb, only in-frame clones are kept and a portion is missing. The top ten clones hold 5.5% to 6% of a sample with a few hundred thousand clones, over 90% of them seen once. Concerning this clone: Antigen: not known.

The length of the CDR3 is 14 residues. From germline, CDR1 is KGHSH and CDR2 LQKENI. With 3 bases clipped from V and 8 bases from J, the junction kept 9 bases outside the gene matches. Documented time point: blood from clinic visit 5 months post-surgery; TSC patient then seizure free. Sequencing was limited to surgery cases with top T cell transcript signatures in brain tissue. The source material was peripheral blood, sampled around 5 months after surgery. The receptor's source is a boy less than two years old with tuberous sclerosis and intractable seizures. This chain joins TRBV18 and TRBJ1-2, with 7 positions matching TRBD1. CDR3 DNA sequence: TGTGCCAGCTCACCCAGAACAGGGGAACGCGGCTACACCTTC. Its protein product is CASSPRTGERGYTF.